Sequencing of this T cell receptor beta chain was carried out in a study of CD8 T cells in ankylosing spondylitis. Trimming at V came to 5 bases and at J to 3 bases, leaving 7 bases not matched to a gene. This CDR3 contains 16 residues. CDR1 and CDR2 from the germline V gene are SNHLY and FYNNEI. Study-wide results and caveats: Characteristic, it appeared, of ankylosing spondylitis blood was a TCR beta motif of eight highly homologous variants.

Library preparation for TCR beta used quantitative 5'-RACE with molecular barcodes. MiXCR, applied by TCRdb to the 5' RACE reads, yields one record per CDR3 protein. The sample includes around 120,000 distinct CDR3 sequences, about 24% of them seen just once. Of note for this clonotype: Its antigen remains unidentified.

This TCR came from a male donor with ankylosing spondylitis. V gene TRBV2 combines with J gene TRBJ2-2; TRBD1 matches at 9 bases. The sample taken for sequencing was synovial fluid, either unsorted or a sorted T cell fraction (not recorded which). CDR3 DNA: TGTGCCAGCAGTTTTTTGGACAGGGGAGACACCGGGGAGCTGTTTTTT. This sequence encodes CASSFLDRGDTGELFF.